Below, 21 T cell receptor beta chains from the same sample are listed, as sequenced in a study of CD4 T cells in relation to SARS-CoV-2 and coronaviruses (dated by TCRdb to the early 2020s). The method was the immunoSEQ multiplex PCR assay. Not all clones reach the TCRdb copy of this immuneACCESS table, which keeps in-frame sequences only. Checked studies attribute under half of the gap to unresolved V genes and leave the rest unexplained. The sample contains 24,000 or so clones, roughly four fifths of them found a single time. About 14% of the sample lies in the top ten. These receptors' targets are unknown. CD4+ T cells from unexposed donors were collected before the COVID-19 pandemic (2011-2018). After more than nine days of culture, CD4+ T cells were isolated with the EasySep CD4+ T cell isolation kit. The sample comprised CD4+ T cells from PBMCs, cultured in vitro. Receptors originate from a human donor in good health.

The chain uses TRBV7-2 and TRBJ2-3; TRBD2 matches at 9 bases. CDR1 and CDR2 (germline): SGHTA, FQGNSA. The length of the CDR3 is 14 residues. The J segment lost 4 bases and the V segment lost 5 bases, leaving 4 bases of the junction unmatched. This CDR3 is CASSNRLAADTQYF. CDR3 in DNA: TGTGCCAGCAGCAACCGACTAGCGGCAGATACGCAGTATTTT. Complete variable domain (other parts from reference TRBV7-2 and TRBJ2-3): GAGVSQSPSNKVTEKGKDVELRCDPISGHTALYWYRQSLGQGLEFLIYFQGNSAPDKSGLPSDRFSAERTGGSVSTLTIQRTQQEDSAVYLCASSNRLAADTQYFGPGTRLTVL.

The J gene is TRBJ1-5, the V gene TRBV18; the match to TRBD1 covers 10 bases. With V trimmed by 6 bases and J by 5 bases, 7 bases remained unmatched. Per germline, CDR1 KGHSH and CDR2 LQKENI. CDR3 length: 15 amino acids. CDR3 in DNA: TGTGCCAGCTCCCCCGGGACAGGGGCTGATCAGCCCCAGCATTTT. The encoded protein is CASSPGTGADQPQHF. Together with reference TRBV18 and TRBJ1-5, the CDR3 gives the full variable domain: NAGVMQNPRHLVRRRGQEARLRCSPMKGHSHVYWYRQLPEEGLKFMVYLQKENIIDESGMPKERFSAEFPKEGPSILRIQQVVRGDSAAYFCASSPGTGADQPQHFGDGTRLSIL.

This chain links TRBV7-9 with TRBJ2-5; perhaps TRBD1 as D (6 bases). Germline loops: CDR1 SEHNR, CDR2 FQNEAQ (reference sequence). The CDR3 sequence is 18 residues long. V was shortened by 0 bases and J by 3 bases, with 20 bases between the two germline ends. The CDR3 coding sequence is TGTGCCAGCAGCTTAGCGCCTCCGGGACATAAATGGAAAGAGACCCAGTACTTC. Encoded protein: CASSLAPPGHKWKETQYF.

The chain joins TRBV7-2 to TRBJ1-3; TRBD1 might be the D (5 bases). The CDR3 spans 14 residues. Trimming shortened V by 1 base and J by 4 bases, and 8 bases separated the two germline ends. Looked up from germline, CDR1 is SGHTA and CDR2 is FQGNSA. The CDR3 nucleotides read TGTGCCAGCAGCTTAGGACAGCGAGGAAACACCATATATTTT. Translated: CASSLGQRGNTIYF.

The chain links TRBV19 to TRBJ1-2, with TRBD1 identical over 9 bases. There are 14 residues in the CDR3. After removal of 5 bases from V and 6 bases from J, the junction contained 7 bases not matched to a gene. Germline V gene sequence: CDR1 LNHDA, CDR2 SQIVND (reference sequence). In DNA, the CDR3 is TGTGCCAGTAGTGACGGACAGGGGATAGATGGCTACACCTTC. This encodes CASSDGQGIDGYTF.

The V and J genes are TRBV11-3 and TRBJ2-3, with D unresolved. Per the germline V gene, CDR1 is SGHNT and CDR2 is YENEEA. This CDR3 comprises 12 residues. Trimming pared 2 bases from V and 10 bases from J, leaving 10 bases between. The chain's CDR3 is CASSLRPGPQYF. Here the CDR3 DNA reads TGTGCCAGCAGCTTACGCCCAGGACCGCAGTATTTT.

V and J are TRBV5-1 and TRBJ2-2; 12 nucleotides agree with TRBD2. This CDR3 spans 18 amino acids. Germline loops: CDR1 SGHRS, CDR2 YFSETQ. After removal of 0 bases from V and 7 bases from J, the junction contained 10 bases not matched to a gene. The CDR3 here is CASSLAVGLAGLGGELFF. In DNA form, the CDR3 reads TGCGCCAGCAGCTTGGCCGTGGGACTAGCGGGCCTCGGCGGGGAGCTGTTTTTT. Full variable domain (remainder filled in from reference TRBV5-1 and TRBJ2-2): KAGVTQTPRYLIKTRGQQVTLSCSPISGHRSVSWYQQTPGQGLQFLFEYFSETQRNKGNFPGRFSGRQFSNSRSEMNVSTLELGDSALYLCASSLAVGLAGLGGELFFGEGSRLTVL.

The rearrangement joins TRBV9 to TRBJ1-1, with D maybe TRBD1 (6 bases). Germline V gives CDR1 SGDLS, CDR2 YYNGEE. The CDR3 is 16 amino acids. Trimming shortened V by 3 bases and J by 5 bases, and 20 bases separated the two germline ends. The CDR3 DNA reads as TGTGCCAGCAGCGCGAGGGCGTCGGGGACATTAACTGAAGCTTTCTTT. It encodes CASSARASGTLTEAFF. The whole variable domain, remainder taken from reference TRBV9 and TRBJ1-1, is DSGVTQTPKHLITATGQRVTLRCSPRSGDLSVYWYQQSLDQGLQFLIQYYNGEERAKGNILERFSAQQFPDLHSELNLSSLELGDSALYFCASSARASGTLTEAFFGQGTRLTVV.

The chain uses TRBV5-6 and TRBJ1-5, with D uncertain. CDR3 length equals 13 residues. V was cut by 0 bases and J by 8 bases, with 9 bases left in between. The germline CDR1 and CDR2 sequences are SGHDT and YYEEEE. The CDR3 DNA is TGTGCCAGCAGCTTGGGTCCCCTGGAGCCCCAGCATTTT. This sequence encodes CASSLGPLEPQHF.

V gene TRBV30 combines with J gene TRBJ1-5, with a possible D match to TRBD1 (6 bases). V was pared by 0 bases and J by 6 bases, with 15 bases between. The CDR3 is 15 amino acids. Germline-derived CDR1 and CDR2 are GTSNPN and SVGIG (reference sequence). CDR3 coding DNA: TGTGCCTGGAGTGTAGGCGGGGGCGGAGGTCAGCCCCAGCATTTT. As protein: CAWSVGGGGGQPQHF.

This CDR3 reads CASNEGLNEQYF. The CDR3 DNA is TGTGCCAGCAACGAGGGGCTGAACGAGCAGTACTTC. The J gene is TRBJ2-7, the V gene TRBV11-2; either TRBD1 or TRBD2 may fit D (5 bases each). Germline-derived CDR1 and CDR2 are SGHAT and FQNNGV. The germline V and J ends were trimmed by 7 bases and 5 bases, with 12 bases remaining between them. CDR3 length equals 12 residues.

The CDR3 region is CASSYSTPGIYTEAFF. CDR3 coding DNA: TGTGCCAGCAGTTACTCGACGCCGGGAATATACACTGAAGCTTTCTTT. V is TRBV6-2 or TRBV6-3 and J is TRBJ1-1; unclear D gene. Germline V lookup: CDR1 MNHEY, CDR2 SVGEGT. The CDR3 runs 16 residues. The V gene lost 0 bases and the J gene lost 3 bases, with 14 bases spanning the gap.

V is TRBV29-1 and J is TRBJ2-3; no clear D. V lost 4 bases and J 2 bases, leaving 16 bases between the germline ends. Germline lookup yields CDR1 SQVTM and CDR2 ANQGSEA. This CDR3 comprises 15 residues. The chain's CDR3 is CSVAHPLKATDTQYF. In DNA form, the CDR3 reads TGCAGCGTTGCACACCCATTGAAGGCCACAGATACGCAGTATTTT.

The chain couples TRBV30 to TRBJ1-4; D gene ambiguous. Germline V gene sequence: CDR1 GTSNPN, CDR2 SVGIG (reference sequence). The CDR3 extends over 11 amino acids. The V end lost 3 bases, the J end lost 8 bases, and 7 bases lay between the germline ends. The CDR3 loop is CAWRNSEKLFF. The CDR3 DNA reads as TGTGCCTGGAGGAACAGCGAAAAACTGTTTTTT.

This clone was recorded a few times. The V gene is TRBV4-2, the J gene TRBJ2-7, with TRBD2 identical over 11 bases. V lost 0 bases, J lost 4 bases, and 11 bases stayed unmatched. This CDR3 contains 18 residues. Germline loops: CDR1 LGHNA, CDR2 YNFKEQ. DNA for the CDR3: TGTGCCAGCAGCCAAGATTCTGCGGCGGCTAGCGGGAGGTACGAGCAGTACTTC. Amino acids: CASSQDSAAASGRYEQYF.

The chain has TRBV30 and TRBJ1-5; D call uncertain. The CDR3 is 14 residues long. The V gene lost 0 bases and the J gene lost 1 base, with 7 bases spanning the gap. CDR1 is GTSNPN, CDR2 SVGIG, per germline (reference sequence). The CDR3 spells CAWSVGDSNQPQHF. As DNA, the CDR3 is TGTGCCTGGAGTGTAGGAGACAGCAATCAGCCCCAGCATTTT.

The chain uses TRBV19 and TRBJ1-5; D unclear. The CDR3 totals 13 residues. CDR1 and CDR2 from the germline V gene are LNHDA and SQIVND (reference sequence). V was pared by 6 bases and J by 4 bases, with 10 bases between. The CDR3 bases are TGTGCCAGTAGAGACATCGGTAATCAGCCCCAGCATTTT. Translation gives CASRDIGNQPQHF. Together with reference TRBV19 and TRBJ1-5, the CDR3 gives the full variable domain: DGGITQSPKYLFRKEGQNVTLSCEQNLNHDAMYWYRQDPGQGLRLIYYSQIVNDFQKGDIAEGYSVSREKKESFPLTVTSAQKNPTAFYLCASRDIGNQPQHFGDGTRLSIL.

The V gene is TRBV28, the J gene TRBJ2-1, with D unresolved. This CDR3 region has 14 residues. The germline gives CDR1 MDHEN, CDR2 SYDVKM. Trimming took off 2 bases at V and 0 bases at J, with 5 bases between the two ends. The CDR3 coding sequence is TGTGCCAGCAGTTTACTAGGCTCCTACAATGAGCAGTTCTTC. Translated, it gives CASSLLGSYNEQFF.

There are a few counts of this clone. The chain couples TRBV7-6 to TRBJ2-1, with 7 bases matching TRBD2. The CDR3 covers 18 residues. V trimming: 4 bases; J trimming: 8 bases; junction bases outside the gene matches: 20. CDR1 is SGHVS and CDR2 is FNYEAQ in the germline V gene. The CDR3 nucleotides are TGTGCCAGCAGCTCAAAAGAGGCGGGAGATGAAATCCTCTATGAGCAGTTCTTC. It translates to CASSSKEAGDEILYEQFF.

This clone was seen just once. CDR3 region: CASSQGLPSSGANVLTF. DNA for the CDR3: TGTGCCAGCAGCCAAGGGCTCCCTAGCTCCGGGGCCAACGTCCTGACTTTC. The chain joins TRBV3-1 (or the pseudogene TRBV3-2) to TRBJ2-6; D perhaps matches TRBD2 (5 bases). The CDR3 consists of 17 residues. V lost 1 base and J 4 bases, leaving 14 bases between the germline ends. Germline loops: CDR1 LGHDT, CDR2 YNNKEL (reference sequence).

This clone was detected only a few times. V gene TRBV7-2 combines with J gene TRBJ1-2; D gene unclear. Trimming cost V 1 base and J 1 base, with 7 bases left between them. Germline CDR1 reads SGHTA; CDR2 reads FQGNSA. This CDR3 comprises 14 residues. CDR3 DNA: TGTGCCAGCAGCTTAGGGCCGCTTAACTATGGCTACACCTTC. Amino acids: CASSLGPLNYGYTF.